The clone carrying this T cell receptor beta chain appeared once. How the authors handled the data: Amplification with reference gene primers provided the estimates of nucleated cell counts. Repertoires were generated with immunoSEQ multiplex PCR, while TCRdb's copy carries only in-frame clones and drops some. The V and J calls and clone size are taken from that table; D and trimming were inferred from the DNA. The data show around 120,000 clones, approximately 80% seen once. These data originate in a study of blood T cell repertoires in COVID-19. Overall study context: Acute and convalescent COVID-19 specimens originated in the United States, Italy and Spain. Sample material is recorded as cDNA or gDNA derived from T cells, B-cell-depleted T cells, or PBMCs.

Per the germline V gene, CDR1 is SGHNT and CDR2 is YYREEE (reference sequence). This CDR3 region has 16 residues. Trimming shortened V by 4 bases and J by 0 bases, and 14 bases separated the two germline ends. V usage is TRBV5-4 and J usage is TRBJ1-3; D perhaps matches TRBD1 (5 bases). The source is a man aged 65 to 79 with acute or convalescent COVID-19. Sequencing was carried out using peripheral blood. The CDR3 sequence is CASSHGRTSSGNTIYF. The CDR3 region has the DNA TGTGCCAGCAGCCACGGCAGGACAAGCTCTGGAAACACCATATATTTT.